This TCR beta chain was sequenced for a study of blood T cell repertoires in COVID-19. Study overall: Acute and convalescent COVID-19 specimens originated in the United States, Italy and Spain. Nucleic acid was either cDNA or gDNA, and it came from T cells, B-cell-depleted T cells, or PBMCs.

Per the authors' pipeline: Estimation of nucleated cell counts was performed using reference gene primer amplification. TCRdb's copy holds only in-frame clones and misses some; the assay was immunoSEQ multiplex PCR. V, J and clone size are taken as reported in that table, and D and trimming were inferred from the DNA itself. Of 370,000 or so clones in the sample, 81% were seen once. Germline trimming cut 4 bases from V and 4 bases from J; bases unmatched to any gene: 1. The CDR3 is 13 amino acids. The V gene's germline CDR1 is GTSNPN and CDR2 SVGIG (reference sequence). On this clone: Other DNA sequences in the same sample also yield this CDR3.

V is TRBV30 and J is TRBJ1-5; 10 nucleotides line up with TRBD1. This receptor was identified in a human donor with acute or convalescent COVID-19. The donor label of this sample is uncertain. The sequencing sample was made of peripheral blood. CDR3 in DNA: TGTGCCTGGAAGGGACAGGGGAATCAGCCCCAGCATTTT. Its translation: CAWKGQGNQPQHF. Based on the CDR3 plus reference TRBV30 and TRBJ1-5, the full variable domain is SQTIHQWPATLVQPVGSPLSLECTVEGTSNPNLYWYRQAAGRGLQLLFYSVGIGQISSEVPQNLSASRPQDRQFILSSKKLLLSDSGFYLCAWKGQGNQPQHFGDGTRLSIL.